This T cell receptor (beta chain) was observed in a study of OX40 agonist ivuxolimab in advanced cancers. Overall study findings and caveats: The CD4+ and CD8+ T cells in the blood had expanded clonally by week 6 at 0.1 to 3.0 mg/kg. Which antigen the expanded peripheral T cells recognized is unknown.

Measured with immunoSEQ multiplex PCR; TCRdb has only the in-frame clones, and not every one. The table has 45,000 to 50,000 clones, more than 75% seen once. Note on this clone: Its cognate antigen is unknown.

Unmatched junction bases numbered 14, after V lost 4 bases and J lost 8 bases. The germline V gene has CDR1 SGHNT and CDR2 YYREEE (reference sequence). The CDR3 loop spans 15 amino acids. This chain connects TRBV5-4 to TRBJ1-1, with 7 bases aligning to TRBD1. The sample consisted of CD4+ or CD8+ T cells sorted from blood, taken in a trial of the OX40 agonist ivuxolimab. The source is an adult with an advanced solid tumor such as melanoma, head and neck, liver or kidney cancer. The CDR3 DNA reads as TGTGCCAGCAGCGCGGAGGACAGGAGGGATGAGGAAGCTTTCTTT. The encoded protein is CASSAEDRRDEEAFF.